The clone carrying this T cell receptor (beta chain) occurred a few times. What it recognizes is unknown. These data come from a study of human T cells and chemical hapten exposure. Findings and limits, study-wide: Relative to control repertoires, expanded TCRs gave rise to significantly more large CDR3 similarity clusters.

CDR1 and CDR2 (germline): MNHEY, SVGAGI. The CDR3 is made up of 16 amino acids. V was pared by 3 bases and J by 4 bases, with 15 bases between. Time point described: pre-sensitization, week 0. As to treatment: therapeutic diphenylcyclopropenone sensitization with weekly scalp DPC. TCRdb reprocessed the RACE reads via MiXCR and lists one record per CDR3 protein. The data contain 150,000 to 200,000 distinct CDR3 sequences, under 35% of them seen just once; the ten biggest clones take up 2.9%. The clonotype comes from a young woman with alopecia areata. Some clones in this sample may be carry-over from other donors' samples. This specimen was whole blood, taken in connection with sensitization to the hapten diphenylcyclopropenone (DPC). The chain employs TRBV6-5 and TRBJ2-2; the D call may be TRBD1 or TRBD2 (5 bases each). CDR3 nucleotides: TGTGCCAGCAGTTATATCAGTGGGGCGGGCACCGGGGAGCTGTTTTTT. It translates to CASSYISGAGTGELFF.